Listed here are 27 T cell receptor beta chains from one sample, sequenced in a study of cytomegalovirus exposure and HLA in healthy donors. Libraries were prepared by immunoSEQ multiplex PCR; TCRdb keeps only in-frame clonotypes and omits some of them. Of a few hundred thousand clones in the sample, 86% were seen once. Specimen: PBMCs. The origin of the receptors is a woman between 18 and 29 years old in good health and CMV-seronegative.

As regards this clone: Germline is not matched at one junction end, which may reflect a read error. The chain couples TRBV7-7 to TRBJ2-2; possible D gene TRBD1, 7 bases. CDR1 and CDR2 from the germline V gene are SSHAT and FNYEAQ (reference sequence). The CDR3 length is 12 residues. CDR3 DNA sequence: TGTGCTAGCAGCTCACGACAGGGAGGGCTGTTTTTT. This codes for CASSSRQGGLFF.

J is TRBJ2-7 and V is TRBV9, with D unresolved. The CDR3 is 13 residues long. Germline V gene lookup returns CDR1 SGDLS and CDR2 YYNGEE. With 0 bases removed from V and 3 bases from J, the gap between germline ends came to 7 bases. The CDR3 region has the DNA TGTGCCAGCAGCGTAGAGCCACGCTACGAGCAGTACTTC. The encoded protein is CASSVEPRYEQYF.

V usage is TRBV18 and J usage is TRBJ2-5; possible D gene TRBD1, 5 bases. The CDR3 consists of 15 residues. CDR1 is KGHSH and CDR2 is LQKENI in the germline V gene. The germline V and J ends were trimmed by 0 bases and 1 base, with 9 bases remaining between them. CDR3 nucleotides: TGTGCCAGCTCACCACCGGGGCAGACCCAAGAGACCCAGTACTTC. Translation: CASSPPGQTQETQYF.

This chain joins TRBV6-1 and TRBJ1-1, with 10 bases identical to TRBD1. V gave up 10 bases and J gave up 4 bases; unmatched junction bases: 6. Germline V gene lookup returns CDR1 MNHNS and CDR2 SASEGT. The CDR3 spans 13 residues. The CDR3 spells CAIRDRGGTEAFF. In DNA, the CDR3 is TGTGCCATCAGGGACAGGGGAGGCACTGAAGCTTTCTTT.

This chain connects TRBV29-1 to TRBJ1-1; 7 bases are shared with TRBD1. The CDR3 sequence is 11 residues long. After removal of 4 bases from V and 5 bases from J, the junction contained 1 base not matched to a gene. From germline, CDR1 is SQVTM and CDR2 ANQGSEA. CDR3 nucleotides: TGCAGCGTTGTCAGGGGGACTGAAGCTTTCTTT. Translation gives CSVVRGTEAFF. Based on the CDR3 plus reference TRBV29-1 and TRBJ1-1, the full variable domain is SAVISQKPSRDICQRGTSLTIQCQVDSQVTMMFWYRQQPGQSLTLIATANQGSEATYESGFVIDKFPISRPNLTFSTLTVSNMSPEDSSIYLCSVVRGTEAFFGQGTRLTVV.

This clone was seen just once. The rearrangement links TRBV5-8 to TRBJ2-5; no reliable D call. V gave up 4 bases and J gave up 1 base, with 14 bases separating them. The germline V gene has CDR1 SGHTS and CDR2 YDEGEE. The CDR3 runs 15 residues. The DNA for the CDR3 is TGTGCCAGCAGCCCTCGCGACAAACTCCAAGAGACCCAGTACTTC. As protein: CASSPRDKLQETQYF.

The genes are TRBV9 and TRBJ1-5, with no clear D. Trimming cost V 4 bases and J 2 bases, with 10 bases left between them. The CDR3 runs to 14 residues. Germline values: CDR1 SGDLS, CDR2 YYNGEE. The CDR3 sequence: CASSPPPGNQPQHF. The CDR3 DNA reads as TGTGCCAGCAGCCCCCCGCCGGGCAATCAGCCCCAGCATTTT.

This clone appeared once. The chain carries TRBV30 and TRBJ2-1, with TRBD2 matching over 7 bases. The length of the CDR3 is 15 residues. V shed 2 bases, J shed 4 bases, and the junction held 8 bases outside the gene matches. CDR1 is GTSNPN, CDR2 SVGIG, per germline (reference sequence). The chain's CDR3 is CAWSLPGGPYNEQFF. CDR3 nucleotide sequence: TGTGCCTGGAGTTTACCGGGGGGACCGTACAATGAGCAGTTCTTC.

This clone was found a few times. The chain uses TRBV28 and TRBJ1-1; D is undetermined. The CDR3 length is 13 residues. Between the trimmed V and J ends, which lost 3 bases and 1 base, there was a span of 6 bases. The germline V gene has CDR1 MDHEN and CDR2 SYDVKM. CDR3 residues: CASSFQWNTEAFF. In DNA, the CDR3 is TGTGCCAGCAGTTTTCAGTGGAACACTGAAGCTTTCTTT.

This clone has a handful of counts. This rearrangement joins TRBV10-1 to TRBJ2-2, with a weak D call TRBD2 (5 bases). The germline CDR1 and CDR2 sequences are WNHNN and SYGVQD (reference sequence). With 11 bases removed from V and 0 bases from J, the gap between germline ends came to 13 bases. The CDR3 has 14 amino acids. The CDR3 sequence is CASRARANTGELFF. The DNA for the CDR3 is TGCGCCTCGAGGGCCCGCGCGAACACCGGGGAGCTGTTTTTT.

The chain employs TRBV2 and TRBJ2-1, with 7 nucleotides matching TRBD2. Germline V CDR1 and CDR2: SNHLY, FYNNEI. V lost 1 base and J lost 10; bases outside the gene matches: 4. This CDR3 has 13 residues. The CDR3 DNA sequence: TGTGCCAGCAGTGAAGGGGGGGGAACAGAGCAGTTCTTC. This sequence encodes CASSEGGGTEQFF. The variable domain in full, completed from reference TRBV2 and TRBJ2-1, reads EPEVTQTPSHQVTQMGQEVILRCVPISNHLYFYWYRQILGQKVEFLVSFYNNEISEKSEIFDDQFSVERPDGSNFTLKIRSTKLEDSAMYFCASSEGGGTEQFFGPGTRLTVL.

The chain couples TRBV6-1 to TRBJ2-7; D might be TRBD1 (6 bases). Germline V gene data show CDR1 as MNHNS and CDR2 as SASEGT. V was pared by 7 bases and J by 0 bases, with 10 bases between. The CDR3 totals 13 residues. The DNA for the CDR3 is TGTGCCAGCAAAACAGGGTCCTCCTACGAGCAGTACTTC. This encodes CASKTGSSYEQYF.

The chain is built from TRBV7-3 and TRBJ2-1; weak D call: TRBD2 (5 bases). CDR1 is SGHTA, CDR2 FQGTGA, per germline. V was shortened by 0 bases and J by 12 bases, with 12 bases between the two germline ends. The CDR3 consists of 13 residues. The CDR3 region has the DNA TGTGCCAGCAGCTTAACGGGTCTAGCATGGCAGTTCTTC. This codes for CASSLTGLAWQFF.

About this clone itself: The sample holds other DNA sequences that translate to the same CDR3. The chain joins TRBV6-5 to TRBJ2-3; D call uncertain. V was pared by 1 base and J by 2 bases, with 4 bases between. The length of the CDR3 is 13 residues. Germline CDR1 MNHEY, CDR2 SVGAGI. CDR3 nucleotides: TGTGCCAGCAGTTACTTATCCACAGATACGCAGTATTTT. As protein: CASSYLSTDTQYF.

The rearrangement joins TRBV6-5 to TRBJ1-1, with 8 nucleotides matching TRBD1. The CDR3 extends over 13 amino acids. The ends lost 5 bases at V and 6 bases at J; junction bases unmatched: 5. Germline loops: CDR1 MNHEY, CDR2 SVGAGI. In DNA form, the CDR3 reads TGTGCCAGCAGTCTCCAGGACAGGGCTGAAGCTTTCTTT. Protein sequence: CASSLQDRAEAFF.

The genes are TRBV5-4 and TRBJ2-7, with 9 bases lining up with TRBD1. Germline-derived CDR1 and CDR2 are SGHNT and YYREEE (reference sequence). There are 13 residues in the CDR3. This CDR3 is CAGRGQGSHEQYF. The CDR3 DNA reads TGTGCAGGCCGGGGACAGGGTAGCCACGAGCAGTACTTC.

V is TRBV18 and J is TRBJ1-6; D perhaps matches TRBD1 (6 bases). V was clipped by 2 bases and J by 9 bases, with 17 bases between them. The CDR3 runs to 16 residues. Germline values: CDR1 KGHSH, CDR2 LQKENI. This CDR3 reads CASSPGARGGISPLHF. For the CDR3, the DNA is TGTGCCAGCTCACCAGGGGCCAGGGGAGGGATTTCACCCCTCCACTTT.

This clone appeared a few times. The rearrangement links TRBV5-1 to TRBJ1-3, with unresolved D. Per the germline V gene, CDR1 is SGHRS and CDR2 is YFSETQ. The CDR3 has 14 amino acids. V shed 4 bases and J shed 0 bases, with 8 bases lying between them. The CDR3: CASSIGSSGNTIYF. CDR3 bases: TGCGCCAGCAGCATAGGGAGCTCTGGAAACACCATATATTTT.

The CDR3 loop reads CASSLLAGAYNEQFF. The CDR3 DNA sequence: TGTGCCAGCAGTCTTCTAGCGGGAGCCTACAATGAGCAGTTCTTC. The chain has TRBV6-4 and TRBJ2-1; the match to TRBD2 covers 10 bases. In germline, CDR1 is MRHNA, CDR2 SNTAGT. Trimming at V came to 5 bases and at J to 2 bases, leaving 3 bases not matched to a gene. The CDR3 extends over 15 amino acids.

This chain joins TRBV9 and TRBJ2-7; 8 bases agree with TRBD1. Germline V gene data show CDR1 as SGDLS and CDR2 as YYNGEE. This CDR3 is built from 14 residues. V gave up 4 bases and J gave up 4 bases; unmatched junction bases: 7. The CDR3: CASSFPDREYEQYF. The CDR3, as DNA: TGTGCCAGCAGCTTCCCGGACAGGGAGTACGAGCAGTACTTC.

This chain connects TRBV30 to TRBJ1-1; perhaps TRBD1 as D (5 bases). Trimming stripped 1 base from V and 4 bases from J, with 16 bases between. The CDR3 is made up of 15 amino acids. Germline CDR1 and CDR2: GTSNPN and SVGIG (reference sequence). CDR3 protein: CAWSAGGGVGTEAFF. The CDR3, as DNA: TGTGCCTGGAGTGCCGGGGGGGGAGTCGGCACTGAAGCTTTCTTT.

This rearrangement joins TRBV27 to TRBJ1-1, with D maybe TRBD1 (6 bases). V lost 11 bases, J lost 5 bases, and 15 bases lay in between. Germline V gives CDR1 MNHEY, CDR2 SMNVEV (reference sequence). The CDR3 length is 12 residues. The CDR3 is CAGGQSATEAFF. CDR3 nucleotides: TGTGCCGGGGGACAATCGGCTACTGAAGCTTTCTTT.

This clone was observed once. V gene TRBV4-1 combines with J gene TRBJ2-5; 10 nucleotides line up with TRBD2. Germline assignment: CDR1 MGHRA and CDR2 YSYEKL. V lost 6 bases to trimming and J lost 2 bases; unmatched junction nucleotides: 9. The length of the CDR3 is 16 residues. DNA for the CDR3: TGCGCCAGCAGTGGGCTCAAAGCGGGGGGGCAAGAGACCCAGTACTTC. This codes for CASSGLKAGGQETQYF.

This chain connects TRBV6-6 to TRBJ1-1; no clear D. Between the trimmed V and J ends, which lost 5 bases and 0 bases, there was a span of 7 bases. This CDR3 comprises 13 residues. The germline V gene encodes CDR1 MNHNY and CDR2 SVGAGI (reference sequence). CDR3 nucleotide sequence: TGTGCCAGCAGTCCGTCGGTGAACACTGAAGCTTTCTTT. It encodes CASSPSVNTEAFF.

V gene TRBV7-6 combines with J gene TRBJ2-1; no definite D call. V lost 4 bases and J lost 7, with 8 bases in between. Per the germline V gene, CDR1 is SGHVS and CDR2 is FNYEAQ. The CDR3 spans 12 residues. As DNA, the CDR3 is TGTGCCAGCAGCTCGTTTCTGAATGAGCAGTTCTTC. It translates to CASSSFLNEQFF.

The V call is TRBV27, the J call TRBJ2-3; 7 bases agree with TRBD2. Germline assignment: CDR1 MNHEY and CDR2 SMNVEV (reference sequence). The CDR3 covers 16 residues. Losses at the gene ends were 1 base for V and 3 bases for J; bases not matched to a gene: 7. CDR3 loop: CASSLWGGSMTDTQYF. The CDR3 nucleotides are TGTGCCAGCAGTTTATGGGGCGGGAGTATGACAGATACGCAGTATTTT.

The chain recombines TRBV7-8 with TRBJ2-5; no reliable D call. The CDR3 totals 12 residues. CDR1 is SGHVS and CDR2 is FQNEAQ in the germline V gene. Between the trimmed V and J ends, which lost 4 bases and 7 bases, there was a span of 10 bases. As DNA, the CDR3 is TGTGCCAGCAGCTCCACCGTGAGGACCCAGTACTTC. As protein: CASSSTVRTQYF.